These 3 T cell receptor beta chains share one sample of origin, sequenced in a study of cytotoxic CD8 clonotypes in ibrutinib-treated CLL. Generated by immunoSEQ multiplex PCR, the TCRdb table keeps only in-frame clones and is missing some. Here the sample spans about 140,000 clones, over 75% being singletons. Material: PBMCs, obtained after 36 months of ibrutinib treatment. Receptors originate from a human donor with chronic lymphocytic leukemia.

This chain links TRBV19 with TRBJ2-2; D is undetermined. Deletions cut 5 bases from V and 3 bases from J, with 7 bases between. The CDR3 sequence is 13 residues long. Germline lookup yields CDR1 LNHDA and CDR2 SQIVND (reference sequence). CDR3 protein: CASSVGDTGELFF. CDR3 DNA: TGTGCCAGTAGTGTAGGAGACACCGGGGAGCTGTTTTTT. Full variable domain (outside the CDR3, taken from reference TRBV19 and TRBJ2-2): DGGITQSPKYLFRKEGQNVTLSCEQNLNHDAMYWYRQDPGQGLRLIYYSQIVNDFQKGDIAEGYSVSREKKESFPLTVTSAQKNPTAFYLCASSVGDTGELFFGEGSRLTVL.

The chain recombines TRBV5-4 with TRBJ1-4; 8 positions match TRBD1. The germline gives CDR1 SGHNT, CDR2 YYREEE (reference sequence). The junction had 6 bases not matched to a gene; V was cut back by 2 bases and J by 6 bases. The CDR3 spans 15 residues. CDR3 region: CASSFDQGADEKLFF. The CDR3 nucleotides read TGTGCCAGCAGCTTTGATCAGGGGGCTGATGAAAAACTGTTTTTT.

V gene TRBV30 combines with J gene TRBJ2-4, with D unresolved. Germline values: CDR1 GTSNPN, CDR2 SVGIG (reference sequence). The length of the CDR3 is 12 residues. The ends were cut back, 0 bases at V and 5 bases at J, with 5 bases in the middle. This chain's CDR3 is CAWSVHENIQYF. CDR3 nucleotide sequence: TGTGCCTGGAGTGTACACGAAAACATTCAGTACTTC.